Below, 30 T cell receptor beta chains from the same sample are listed, as sequenced in a study of T cells in Graves' hyperthyroidism and ophthalmopathy. There were TCR beta CDR3 regions amplified from RNA transcripts. Using the HTBI primer set, a first-round RT-PCR was run on the TCR CDR3. One entry per CDR3 protein results from TCRdb running MiXCR on the multiplex PCR reads. The repertoire holds about 260,000 distinct CDR3 sequences, approximately 23% seen once, with over 55% in the top ten. The specimen was blood. Receptors were obtained from a man aged 25-45 years with Graves' ophthalmopathy.

There are a few counts of this clonotype. The chain joins TRBV20-1 to TRBJ2-7, with a tentative D call TRBD2 (6 bases). Germline loops: CDR1 DFQATT, CDR2 SNEGSKA (reference sequence). The CDR3 is made up of 13 amino acids. CDR3 nucleotide sequence: TGCAGCGCCGCTGGGGGGAGCTCCTACGAGCAGTACTTC. Protein product: CSAAGGSSYEQYF.

This clonotype was seen only a few times. DNA for the CDR3: TGTGCCAGCACCAGACCGGGCCGAAGGGATACGCAGTATTTT. This translates into CASTRPGRRDTQYF. V is TRBV12-3 or TRBV12-4 and J is TRBJ2-3; no clear D gene. The CDR3 spans 14 residues. V lost 7 bases to trimming and J lost 6 bases, with 17 bases between them.

The chain joins TRBV5-1 to TRBJ2-3; D is unclear. This CDR3 is 14 amino acids long. Looked up from germline, CDR1 is SGHRS and CDR2 is YFSETQ. Deletions cut 5 bases from V and 0 bases from J, with 10 bases between. The CDR3: CASRYQTSTDTQYF. CDR3 coding DNA: TGCGCCAGCAGATATCAGACTAGCACAGATACGCAGTATTTT.

This clonotype was seen only a few times. This sequence joins TRBV30 and TRBJ2-7; 7 bases agree with TRBD2. J gave up 1 base and V 3 bases, and 9 bases lay outside the gene matches. The CDR3 has 15 amino acids. Germline CDR1 reads GTSNPN; CDR2 reads SVGIG (reference sequence). The CDR3 DNA reads TGTGCCTGGAGCGCCCTAGCGGTTAAGTCCTACGAGCAGTACTTC. Translated: CAWSALAVKSYEQYF.

The V gene is TRBV2, the J gene TRBJ2-1, with D unresolved. CDR1 SNHLY and CDR2 FYNNEI come from the germline V gene. The CDR3 spans 8 residues. The CDR3 nucleotides are TGTTCCGTGGGGTGGGGGTTCTTC. The encoded protein is CSVGWGFF. Full variable domain (remainder filled in from reference TRBV2 and TRBJ2-1): EPEVTQTPSHQVTQMGQEVILRCVPISNHLYFYWYRQILGQKVEFLVSFYNNEISEKSEIFDDQFSVERPDGSNFTLKIRSTKLEDSAMYFCSVGWGFFGPGTRLTVL.

The V and J genes are TRBV6-6 and TRBJ1-5; D not resolved. The CDR3 contains 14 residues. Germline CDR1 reads MNHNY; CDR2 reads SVGAGI (reference sequence). Trimming left V 0 bases short and J 7 bases short, with 10 bases between. The CDR3 loop reads CASSYSNFTQPQHF. For the CDR3, the DNA is TGTGCCAGCAGTTACTCGAACTTTACCCAGCCCCAGCATTTT.

This clonotype occurred a few times. The chain joins TRBV6-1 to TRBJ2-4; D is unresolved. The germline V and J ends were trimmed by 6 bases and 5 bases, with 14 bases remaining between them. This CDR3 region has 14 residues. CDR1 and CDR2 (germline): MNHNS, SASEGT. CDR3 protein: CASRPDLLQNIQYF. In DNA, the CDR3 is TGTGCCAGCAGACCGGACCTACTACAAAACATTCAGTACTTC.

The chain recombines TRBV3-1 with TRBJ1-2; 7 positions match TRBD1. The CDR3 loop spans 13 amino acids. Trimming at V came to 3 bases and at J to 8 bases, leaving 6 bases not matched to a gene. From germline, CDR1 is LGHDT and CDR2 YNNKEL (reference sequence). In nucleotides, the CDR3 is TGTGCCAGCAGCCACGAGACAGGGCCCGGCTACACCTTC. Amino acid sequence: CASSHETGPGYTF.

The chain has TRBV30 and TRBJ1-4; TRBD1 is a possible D gene (5 bases). V was pared by 2 bases and J by 7 bases, with 17 bases between. This CDR3 comprises 15 residues. Germline CDR1 is GTSNPN and CDR2 is SVGIG (reference sequence). The CDR3 is CAWSTGTAGGEKLFF. The CDR3 DNA sequence: TGTGCCTGGAGTACCGGGACCGCGGGTGGTGAAAAACTGTTTTTT.

The sample holds a few counts of this clonotype. The rearrangement uses TRBV2 and TRBJ2-1; a weak D match, TRBD1 (9 bases). The CDR3 extends over 15 amino acids. The V end lost 9 bases, the J end lost 4 bases, and 19 bases lay between the germline ends. The V gene's germline CDR1 is SNHLY and CDR2 FYNNEI. The CDR3 nucleotides are TGTGCCAGTTCGGGAGGGACAGGGAAATACAATGAGCAGTTCTTC. Protein: CASSGGTGKYNEQFF. Full variable domain (missing parts from reference TRBV2 and TRBJ2-1): EPEVTQTPSHQVTQMGQEVILRCVPISNHLYFYWYRQILGQKVEFLVSFYNNEISEKSEIFDDQFSVERPDGSNFTLKIRSTKLEDSAMYFCASSGGTGKYNEQFFGPGTRLTVL.

The genes are TRBV6-2 or TRBV6-3 and TRBJ2-7; a weak D match, TRBD2 (5 bases). From germline, CDR1 is MNHEY and CDR2 SVGEGT. Deletions cut 6 bases from V and 6 bases from J, with 21 bases between. The CDR3 is made up of 15 amino acids. As DNA, the CDR3 is TGTGCCAGCAGGCTAGGAGCGTCTACTAGTGCCGAGCAGTACTTC. Protein product: CASRLGASTSAEQYF.

This clonotype has a handful of counts. V and J are TRBV6-1 and TRBJ2-1; 7 bases fit TRBD2. Per the germline V gene, CDR1 is MNHNS and CDR2 is SASEGT. The length of the CDR3 is 15 residues. Germline trimming cut 1 base from V and 3 bases from J; bases unmatched to any gene: 3. The CDR3 loop reads CASSEVAGDYNEQFF. The CDR3 DNA is TGTGCCAGCAGTGAAGTTGCGGGAGACTACAATGAGCAGTTCTTC.

The chain has TRBV29-1 and TRBJ1-1; no firm D call. The CDR3 has 12 amino acids. CDR1 is SQVTM and CDR2 is ANQGSEA in the germline V gene. V shed 8 bases and J shed 6 bases, with 16 bases lying between them. Here the CDR3 DNA reads TGCAGCCCCGAGGAAGGGTTGGCTGAAGCTTTCTTT. It yields the protein CSPEEGLAEAFF.

The chain is built from TRBV28 and TRBJ2-3; a weak D match, TRBD1 (6 bases). This CDR3 region has 13 residues. The germline gives CDR1 MDHEN, CDR2 SYDVKM. Trimming left V 7 bases short and J 1 base short, with 9 bases between. The CDR3 is CASTGDGTDTQYF. CDR3 coding DNA: TGTGCCAGCACAGGGGATGGCACAGATACGCAGTATTTT.

CDR3: CANSGTSPTDTQYF. The CDR3 region has the DNA TGTGCCAACTCTGGGACTAGCCCTACAGATACGCAGTATTTT. The chain joins TRBV2 to TRBJ2-3, with TRBD2 identical over 9 bases. Germline V gene data show CDR1 as SNHLY and CDR2 as FYNNEI. This CDR3 comprises 14 residues. Germline trimming cut 10 bases from V and 3 bases from J; bases unmatched to any gene: 8.

This clonotype was picked up many times. This chain connects TRBV7-9 to TRBJ1-1; D gene uncertain. The CDR3 spans 13 residues. Germline values: CDR1 SEHNR, CDR2 FQNEAQ (reference sequence). V was trimmed by 3 bases and J by 1 base, leaving 6 bases between them. The CDR3 here is CASSLDSNTEAFF. The CDR3 DNA is TGTGCCAGCAGCTTGGATTCGAACACTGAAGCTTTCTTT. The full variable domain, with the rest looked up from reference TRBV7-9 and TRBJ1-1, is DTGVSQNPRHKITKRGQNVTFRCDPISEHNRLYWYRQTLGQGPEFLTYFQNEAQLEKSRLLSDRFSAERPKGSFSTLEIQRTEQGDSAMYLCASSLDSNTEAFFGQGTRLTVV.

In its sample, this clonotype was seen a few times. The chain combines TRBV20-1 with TRBJ1-5, with D perhaps matching TRBD1 (5 bases). The CDR3 contains 15 residues. CDR1 DFQATT and CDR2 SNEGSKA come from the germline V gene (reference sequence). V lost 1 base to trimming and J lost 3 bases, with 13 bases between them. This CDR3 reads CSARVGANNNQPQHF. The CDR3, as DNA: TGCAGTGCTAGAGTAGGGGCGAATAACAATCAGCCCCAGCATTTT.

The chain joins TRBV7-9 to TRBJ2-2; 11 bases agree with TRBD2. V shed 4 bases, J shed 1 base, and the junction held 14 bases outside the gene matches. CDR1 SEHNR and CDR2 FQNEAQ come from the germline V gene (reference sequence). The CDR3 consists of 20 residues. CDR3 region: CASSSNSIGTSGMNTGELFF. DNA of the CDR3: TGTGCCAGCAGCTCCAACTCGATCGGGACTAGCGGAATGAACACCGGGGAGCTGTTTTTT.

This sequence joins TRBV19 and TRBJ2-2; TRBD2 aligns across 9 bases. The CDR3 length is 16 residues. Trimming took 5 bases from V and 1 from J; bases not matched to a gene: 5. From germline, CDR1 is LNHDA and CDR2 SQIVND (reference sequence). The CDR3, as DNA: TGTGCCAGTAGTCCGACTAGCGGAGGGAACACCGGGGAGCTGTTTTTT. Translated: CASSPTSGGNTGELFF.

At least ten counts were recorded for this clonotype. This chain links TRBV7-2 with TRBJ2-2, with TRBD1 matching over 7 bases. This CDR3 is 15 amino acids long. V shed 4 bases and J 7 bases; nucleotides not matched to a gene: 9. Germline V CDR1 and CDR2: SGHTA, FQGNSA. The CDR3 bases are TGTGCCAGCAGCTCCGACAGGGCGCGCGGCGGGGAGCTGTTTTTT. Encoded protein: CASSSDRARGGELFF. Together with reference TRBV7-2 and TRBJ2-2, the CDR3 gives the full variable domain: GAGVSQSPSNKVTEKGKDVELRCDPISGHTALYWYRQSLGQGLEFLIYFQGNSAPDKSGLPSDRFSAERTGGSVSTLTIQRTQQEDSAVYLCASSSDRARGGELFFGEGSRLTVL.

This clonotype was observed a few times. The chain uses TRBV12-5 and TRBJ1-2; 7 bases agree with TRBD1. This CDR3 has 19 amino acids. Trimming took 0 bases from V and 0 from J; bases not matched to a gene: 13. Germline-derived CDR1 and CDR2 are LGHNT and FRNRAP. The CDR3 DNA is TGTGCTAGTGGTTTGGTCCCCCGACAGGGAAGATTAGCTAACTATGGCTACACCTTC. Protein sequence: CASGLVPRQGRLANYGYTF.

This clonotype was observed a few times. The chain joins TRBV2 to TRBJ2-5; the D gene is possibly TRBD1 (5 bases). V gave up 2 bases and J gave up 1 base, with 11 bases separating them. CDR1 is SNHLY, CDR2 FYNNEI, per germline. This CDR3 is 15 amino acids long. DNA for the CDR3: TGTGCCAGCAGTGAATTTGGGGCACTCCAAGAGACCCAGTACTTC. Translation gives CASSEFGALQETQYF.

Only a few counts were recorded for this clonotype. The V and J genes are TRBV3-1 and TRBJ2-1, with TRBD2 as a possible D gene (6 bases). Germline V lookup: CDR1 LGHDT, CDR2 YNNKEL (reference sequence). The ends were cut back, 1 base at V and 9 bases at J, with 10 bases in the middle. The CDR3 has 13 amino acids. The CDR3 nucleotides read TGTGCCAGCAGCCAAGGGGGGGTCGGTGAGCAGTTCTTC. Translating gives CASSQGGVGEQFF.

V is TRBV29-1 and J is TRBJ2-1; possible D gene TRBD1, 5 bases. V lost 1 base to trimming and J lost 10 bases, with 20 bases between them. This CDR3 region has 15 residues. Germline CDR1 is SQVTM and CDR2 is ANQGSEA. The CDR3 loop reads CSVEGVQGGSGEQFF. In DNA, the CDR3 is TGCAGCGTTGAAGGGGTTCAGGGTGGGTCTGGCGAGCAGTTCTTC.

The chain couples TRBV2 to TRBJ2-3, with D hard to call. V was pared by 5 bases and J by 3 bases, with 3 bases between. Germline CDR1 reads SNHLY; CDR2 reads FYNNEI. The CDR3 totals 11 residues. CDR3 nucleotides: TGTGCCAGCAGTATAACAGATACGCAGTATTTT. Residues: CASSITDTQYF. Drawing the rest from reference TRBV2 and TRBJ2-3, the complete variable domain is EPEVTQTPSHQVTQMGQEVILRCVPISNHLYFYWYRQILGQKVEFLVSFYNNEISEKSEIFDDQFSVERPDGSNFTLKIRSTKLEDSAMYFCASSITDTQYFGPGTRLTVL.

The CDR3 loop reads CASSTRQGANTGELFF. In DNA, the CDR3 is TGTGCCAGCAGCACCAGACAGGGGGCCAACACCGGGGAGCTGTTTTTT. The chain carries TRBV7-2 and TRBJ2-2; 10 nucleotides agree with TRBD1. Germline V lookup: CDR1 SGHTA, CDR2 FQGNSA. With 5 bases clipped from V and 2 bases from J, the junction kept 5 bases outside the gene matches. This CDR3 comprises 16 residues.

This clonotype was detected a few times. This rearrangement joins TRBV29-1 to TRBJ2-1; D is perhaps TRBD2 (6 bases). Germline values: CDR1 SQVTM, CDR2 ANQGSEA. This CDR3 has 15 amino acids. CDR3 sequence reads: CSATIPGSSYNEQFF. CDR3 sequence (DNA): TGCAGTGCCACAATCCCCGGGAGCTCCTACAATGAGCAGTTCTTC.

The gene calls are TRBV7-2 and TRBJ2-3, with D unresolved. The germline CDR1 and CDR2 sequences are SGHTA and FQGNSA. The CDR3 length is 16 residues. V was trimmed by 3 bases and J by 2 bases, leaving 15 bases between them. In nucleotides, the CDR3 is TGTGCCAGCAGCTTCCCGGGCCCCCGGAACACAGATACGCAGTATTTT. Its protein is CASSFPGPRNTDTQYF.

This clonotype turned up a few times. V and J are TRBV2 and TRBJ2-5; D perhaps matches TRBD2 (6 bases). Germline V CDR1 and CDR2: SNHLY, FYNNEI. Trimming cost V 6 bases and J 5 bases, with 10 bases left between them. The CDR3 loop spans 12 amino acids. In nucleotides, the CDR3 is TGTGCCAGCAGGCCCCTAGCGGAGACCCAGTACTTC. It specifies CASRPLAETQYF. The whole variable domain, remainder taken from reference TRBV2 and TRBJ2-5, is EPEVTQTPSHQVTQMGQEVILRCVPISNHLYFYWYRQILGQKVEFLVSFYNNEISEKSEIFDDQFSVERPDGSNFTLKIRSTKLEDSAMYFCASRPLAETQYFGPGTRLLVL.

This sequence joins TRBV19 and TRBJ2-1; no firm D call. The CDR3 loop spans 18 amino acids. In germline, CDR1 is LNHDA, CDR2 SQIVND (reference sequence). V lost 7 bases and J lost 3, with 25 bases in between. The CDR3 is CASTPPSSNTQSYNEQFF. CDR3 nucleotides: TGTGCCAGTACCCCCCCCAGTAGTAACACCCAAAGCTACAATGAGCAGTTCTTC.